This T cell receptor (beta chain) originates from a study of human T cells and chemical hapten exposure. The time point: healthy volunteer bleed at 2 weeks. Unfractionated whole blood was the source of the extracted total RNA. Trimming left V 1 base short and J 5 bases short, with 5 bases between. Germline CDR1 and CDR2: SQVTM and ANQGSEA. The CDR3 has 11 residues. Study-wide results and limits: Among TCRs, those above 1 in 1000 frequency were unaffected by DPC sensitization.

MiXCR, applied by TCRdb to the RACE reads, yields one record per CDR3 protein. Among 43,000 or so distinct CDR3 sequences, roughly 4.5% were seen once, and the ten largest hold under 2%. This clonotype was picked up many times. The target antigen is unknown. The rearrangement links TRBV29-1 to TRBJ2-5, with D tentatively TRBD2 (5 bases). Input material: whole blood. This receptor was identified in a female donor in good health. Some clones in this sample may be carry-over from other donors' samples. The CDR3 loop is CSVEGGETQYF. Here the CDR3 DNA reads TGCAGCGTTGAAGGAGGGGAGACCCAGTACTTC.